One and the same sample provided the 10 T cell receptor beta chains below, sequenced in a study of blood T cell repertoires in COVID-19. Here immunoSEQ multiplex PCR was the method, and the copy in TCRdb shows in-frame clones only, minus some. Here the sample spans 110,000 to 150,000 clones, 65% to 85% being singletons. What was sequenced was peripheral blood. The receptor source for this set is a woman aged 50 to 60 with acute or convalescent COVID-19.

This sequence joins TRBV4-2 and TRBJ2-3; 8 bases are a match to TRBD2. V was clipped by 1 base and J by 3 bases; unmatched bases: 6. This CDR3 contains 16 residues. Looked up from germline, CDR1 is LGHNA and CDR2 is YNFKEQ. CDR3 loop: CASSQGVRGGTDTQYF. The CDR3 DNA follows: TGTGCCAGCAGCCAAGGAGTCCGGGGGGGTACAGATACGCAGTATTTT.

V gene TRBV7-6 combines with J gene TRBJ1-4, with TRBD1 matching over 7 bases. This CDR3 region has 14 residues. From germline, CDR1 is SGHVS and CDR2 FNYEAQ. V trimming: 3 bases; J trimming: 6 bases; junction bases outside the gene matches: 4. The CDR3 region has the DNA TGTGCCAGCAGCTTCCAGGGGGGTGATGAAAAACTGTTTTTT. Translation gives CASSFQGGDEKLFF.

This clone showed up just a few times. J is TRBJ1-1 and V is TRBV7-2; no definite D call. CDR1 SGHTA and CDR2 FQGNSA come from the germline V gene. The V gene lost 1 base and the J gene lost 4 bases, with 10 bases spanning the gap. The CDR3 sequence is 14 residues long. CDR3 amino acids: CASSLVVAGTEAFF. The CDR3 DNA is TGTGCCAGCAGCTTAGTCGTTGCGGGCACTGAAGCTTTCTTT.

The rearrangement joins TRBV27 to TRBJ1-6, with 10 bases identical to TRBD1. The length of the CDR3 is 15 residues. With V trimmed by 8 bases and J by 9 bases, 10 bases remained unmatched. The germline V gene encodes CDR1 MNHEY and CDR2 SMNVEV (reference sequence). CDR3 region: CASGIRDRGFSPLHF. The CDR3 DNA reads TGTGCCAGCGGAATCCGGGACAGGGGCTTTTCACCCCTCCACTTT.

This chain connects TRBV7-8 to TRBJ2-7; 8 bases map to TRBD1. The CDR3 length is 17 residues. Per the germline V gene, CDR1 is SGHVS and CDR2 is FQNEAQ. V shed 4 bases, J shed 0 bases, and the junction held 11 bases outside the gene matches. The CDR3 spells CASSYAQGQETSYEQYF. CDR3 DNA sequence: TGTGCCAGCAGCTATGCACAGGGACAGGAGACCTCCTACGAGCAGTACTTC. Drawing the rest from reference TRBV7-8 and TRBJ2-7, the complete variable domain is GAGVSQSPRYKVAKRGQDVALRCDPISGHVSLFWYQQALGQGPEFLTYFQNEAQLDKSGLPSDRFFAERPEGSVSTLKIQRTQQEDSAVYLCASSYAQGQETSYEQYFGPGTRLTVT.

The chain links TRBV11-1 to TRBJ2-1; possible D gene TRBD2, 6 bases. The germline V gene has CDR1 SGHAT and CDR2 FQDESV (reference sequence). Trimming cost V 5 bases and J 10 bases, with 12 bases left between them. This CDR3 is built from 12 residues. CDR3 DNA: TGTGCCAGCAGCACCCGACTAGTCGAGCAGTTCTTC. This encodes CASSTRLVEQFF.

The gene calls are TRBV7-6 and TRBJ1-3, with TRBD1 matching over 7 bases. The J segment lost 8 bases and the V segment lost 5 bases, leaving 6 bases of the junction unmatched. The CDR3 totals 13 residues. Germline lookup yields CDR1 SGHVS and CDR2 FNYEAQ. As DNA, the CDR3 is TGTGCCAGCAGCATTGGGACAGCGGACACCATATATTTT. It codes for CASSIGTADTIYF.

CDR3 residues: CASNLAGTGLRKLFF. For the CDR3, the DNA is TGTGCCAGTAACCTAGCCGGGACAGGACTACGAAAACTGTTTTTT. The gene calls are TRBV19 and TRBJ1-4, with TRBD1 identical over 8 bases. Per the germline V gene, CDR1 is LNHDA and CDR2 is SQIVND (reference sequence). CDR3 size: 15 residues. Trimming cost V 7 bases and J 10 bases; bases outside gene matches: 14.

The chain is built from TRBV6-6 and TRBJ1-2; the D gene is possibly TRBD1 (5 bases). In germline, CDR1 is MNHNY, CDR2 SVGAGI (reference sequence). Trimming left V 6 bases short and J 8 bases short, with 19 bases between. This CDR3 is 14 amino acids long. The CDR3 DNA sequence: TGTGCCAGCAGCTACGGGGCCCAGCCTGGAGGCTACACCTTC. It yields the protein CASSYGAQPGGYTF.

This clone has a handful of counts. The chain recombines TRBV6-2 or TRBV6-3 with TRBJ1-1, with D possibly TRBD1 on 5 matching bases. CDR1 is MNHEY and CDR2 is SVGEGT in the germline V gene. V lost 5 bases and J lost 0, with 7 bases in between. The CDR3 has 13 residues. CDR3 sequence reads: CASSRQMNTEAFF. CDR3 DNA: TGTGCCAGCAGTCGACAGATGAACACTGAAGCTTTCTTT.